This T cell receptor beta chain was identified in a study of OX40 agonist ivuxolimab in advanced cancers. Clones were sequenced by immunoSEQ multiplex PCR, and TCRdb holds only the in-frame ones, with some missing. The sample holds about 90,000 clones, 85% to 90% seen once. The germline V and J ends were trimmed by 4 bases and 8 bases, with 15 bases remaining between them. The CDR3 extends over 14 amino acids. Per the germline V gene, CDR1 is LNHDA and CDR2 is SQIVND (reference sequence). This sample comprised CD4+ or CD8+ T cells sorted from blood, obtained in a trial of the OX40 agonist ivuxolimab. V usage is TRBV19 and J usage is TRBJ1-5; tentatively, D is TRBD1 (6 bases). The clonotype comes from an adult with an advanced solid tumor such as melanoma, head and neck, liver or kidney cancer. The CDR3 sequence: CASSSGQTGEPQHF. The CDR3 nucleotides read TGTGCCAGTAGTAGCGGACAGACCGGGGAGCCCCAGCATTTT.